This TCR beta chain came from a study of Graves' ophthalmopathy and Graves' hyperthyroidism. The authors amplified TCR beta CDR3 regions, and they did so from RNA transcripts for repertoire sequencing. Second-round multiplex PCR came after first-round RT-PCR with HTBI primers. From the multiplex PCR reads, TCRdb called clonotypes with MiXCR, one entry per CDR3 protein. Here the sample spans 400,000 to 450,000 distinct CDR3 sequences, over 20% being singletons. This clonotype was seen many times. The CDR3 is made up of 15 amino acids. V was clipped by 0 bases and J by 5 bases; unmatched bases: 5. The V gene's germline CDR1 is SGHRS and CDR2 YFSETQ.

This sequence joins TRBV5-1 and TRBJ2-7; 10 positions agree with TRBD1. Sequencing was performed on peripheral blood. The clonotype originates from a young woman with stable Graves' hyperthyroidism. The CDR3 protein is CASSLGQGAFHEQYF. The CDR3 DNA reads TGCGCCAGCAGCTTGGGACAGGGGGCATTCCACGAGCAGTACTTC.